A selection of T cell receptor beta chains follows, all from one sample in a study of cytomegalovirus exposure and HLA in healthy donors. The repertoire was sequenced with immunoSEQ multiplex PCR; TCRdb's copy has only in-frame clones and lacks some. The top ten clones hold 1.5% of a sample with 130,000 or so clones, around 80% of them seen once. Sequenced input: PBMCs. The receptors here all came from a woman aged 18-29 years in good health and CMV-seronegative. Both conserved end residues are part of each CDR3. D genes are given only for firm matches. Clone size appears in some rows only: once, few, many, or a class for an expanded clone.

j_call,clone_size,d_call,v_call,cdr3_nt,cdr3_aa
TRBJ1-5,.,.,TRBV18,TGTGCCAGCTCCCGGGGGGGAGATCAGCCCCAGCATTTT,CASSRGGDQPQHF
TRBJ2-3,.,TRBD2,TRBV5-5,TGTGCCAGCAGCTCGGGACTAGCGGCTACAAATACGCAGTATTTT,CASSSGLAATNTQYF
TRBJ2-1,.,.,TRBV5-1,TGCGCCAGCAGCTCCCTAGCCCCCTACAATGAGCAGTTCTTC,CASSSLAPYNEQFF
TRBJ1-1,.,TRBD1,TRBV19,TGTGCCAGTAGAACCTGGACAGGTCGGACCACTGAAGCTTTCTTT,CASRTWTGRTTEAFF
TRBJ1-1,.,TRBD1,TRBV18,TGTGCCAGCTCACCTTCCACCGGGACAGTTAACACTGAAGCTTTCTTT,CASSPSTGTVNTEAFF
TRBJ2-7,.,TRBD2,TRBV7-9,TGTGCCAGCAGCCACGGGAGTAGCGGGACCTACGAGCAGTACTTC,CASSHGSSGTYEQYF
TRBJ1-2,.,TRBD1,TRBV27,TGTGCCAGCAGTCCAACCCGGGACAGGGACTATGGCTACACCTTC,CASSPTRDRDYGYTF
TRBJ2-7,.,TRBD1,TRBV5-1,TGCGCCAGCAGCTCCGACAGGGGGCTACCCCGGGGTGAGCAGTACTTC,CASSSDRGLPRGEQYF
TRBJ2-5,.,TRBD2,TRBV5-1,TGCGCCAGCTGCCCGGGTCTAGCGGTACAAGAGACCCAGTACTTC,CASCPGLAVQETQYF
TRBJ2-3,.,TRBD2,TRBV27,TGTGCCAGCAGTTGGGTAGCGGGAGGGCCGGGGAGGGATACGCAGTATTTT,CASSWVAGGPGRDTQYF
TRBJ2-3,.,.,TRBV7-2,TGTGCCAGCAGCCCTAGCGTCTCAGATACGCAGTATTTT,CASSPSVSDTQYF
TRBJ1-6,.,.,TRBV6-5,TGTGCCAGCAGCTCCGGAGTATATAATTCACCCCTCCACTTT,CASSSGVYNSPLHF
TRBJ1-1,.,.,TRBV30,TGTGCCTGGCAGGGGTACACTGAAGCTTTCTTT,CAWQGYTEAFF
TRBJ2-3,.,TRBD2,TRBV10-1,TGCGCCAGCCAAAGCGGGGCAGATACGCAGTATTTT,CASQSGADTQYF
TRBJ2-5,.,.,TRBV29-1,TGCAGCGTGTCCGGGACATTGAGGAGGGAGACCCAGTACTTC,CSVSGTLRRETQYF
TRBJ2-6,.,.,TRBV6-5,TGTGCCAGCAGCCGACTGGCTGGGGCCAACGTCCTGACTTTC,CASSRLAGANVLTF
TRBJ2-7,.,TRBD1,TRBV5-6,TGTGCCAGCAGCTGGGGCAGGGGGTCAATGATCGACGAGCAGTACTTC,CASSWGRGSMIDEQYF
TRBJ2-7,.,TRBD2,TRBV18,TGTGCCAGCTCACCTTCAAGCGGGGGATACGAGCAGTACTTC,CASSPSSGGYEQYF
TRBJ1-2,once,.,TRBV30,TGTGCCTGGAGTGACTACCTACAGGGCGGAGACACCTTC,CAWSDYLQGGDTF
TRBJ2-3,once,TRBD1,TRBV7-9,TGTGCCAGCAGCAAAAGGGGGCGCAAGGAGGATACGCAGTATTTT,CASSKRGRKEDTQYF
TRBJ2-3,.,.,TRBV2,TGTGCCAGCAGTCCCCCCGAAGGGAGGGGGACTAGCACAGATACGCAGTATTTT,CASSPPEGRGTSTDTQYF
TRBJ2-3,once,TRBD2,TRBV5-6,TGTGCCAGCAGCTTGTTAGGACTAGCGGGAGGAGATACGCAGTATTTT,CASSLLGLAGGDTQYF
TRBJ1-1,.,.,TRBV4-1,TGCGCCAGCAGCCAAGTTCCAGGTACGGCTGAAGCTTTCTTT,CASSQVPGTAEAFF
TRBJ2-1,.,.,TRBV5-1,TGCGCCAGCAGCTTGGCCGGAGACTACTCCAATGAGCAGTTCTTC,CASSLAGDYSNEQFF
TRBJ2-7,.,TRBD2,TRBV7-9,TGTGCCAGCAGCTTAGGGCTAGCGGGAGACGAGCAGTACTTC,CASSLGLAGDEQYF
TRBJ2-1,.,TRBD2,TRBV5-4,TGTGCCAGCAGCTTCCTAGCGGGAGGAAGCAATGAGCAGTTCTTC,CASSFLAGGSNEQFF
TRBJ2-3,.,TRBD2,TRBV13,TGTGCCAGCAGTCAACTGGCTAGCGGGGTCATGGGTACAGATACGCAGTATTTT,CASSQLASGVMGTDTQYF
TRBJ2-1,.,.,TRBV19,TGTGCCAGTAGTATAGGGGACTTCTCCTACAATGAGCAGTTCTTC,CASSIGDFSYNEQFF
TRBJ2-7,.,TRBD2,TRBV5-8,TGTGCCAGCAGTCCGGGACTAGGCACCCTCCGCGAGCAGTACTTC,CASSPGLGTLREQYF
TRBJ1-2,.,.,TRBV5-4,TGTGCCAGCAGCTTGGATCCGGGGAAGAACTATGGCTACACCTTC,CASSLDPGKNYGYTF
TRBJ2-3,.,TRBD2,TRBV29-1,TGCAGCTGTGCCCGGGAGGCGGATTACACAGATACGCAGTATTTT,CSCAREADYTDTQYF
TRBJ1-5,few,.,TRBV30,TGTGCCTGGAGTGTCGGTACAGACAATCAGCCCCAGCATTTT,CAWSVGTDNQPQHF
TRBJ2-7,few,.,TRBV6-1,TGTGCCAGCAGGGACAACTACGAGCAGTACTTC,CASRDNYEQYF
TRBJ1-1,few,.,TRBV14,TGTGCCAGCAGCCCCCGGTACAACACTGAAGCTTTCTTT,CASSPRYNTEAFF
TRBJ1-1,.,TRBD1,TRBV7-8,TGTGCCAGCAGCTTAGCGTTTCCGGGACAGGGTAACACTGAAGCTTTCTTT,CASSLAFPGQGNTEAFF
TRBJ1-2,.,.,TRBV27,TGTGCCAGCAGTCTACGACAGAAGTATGGCTACACCTTC,CASSLRQKYGYTF
TRBJ1-1,.,.,TRBV6-5,TGTGCCAGCAGTTACTCCTCGGTTAACACTGAAGCTTTCTTT,CASSYSSVNTEAFF
TRBJ2-2,.,TRBD1,TRBV4-1,TGCGCCAGCAGCGGGACAGTGATCACCGGGGAGCTGTTTTTT,CASSGTVITGELFF
TRBJ2-2,.,TRBD2,TRBV5-4,TGTGCCAGCAGCTTACTAGCGGGAGGGCCAACCGGGGAGCTGTTTTTT,CASSLLAGGPTGELFF
TRBJ2-7,.,TRBD1,TRBV7-9,TGTGCCAGCAGCTTAGGACAGGGGATTTTAACCTACGAGCAGTACTTC,CASSLGQGILTYEQYF
TRBJ1-5,once,.,TRBV7-9,TGTGCCAGCAGCTTAGGAGCAGGGGCCTTCAATCAGCCCCAGCATTTT,CASSLGAGAFNQPQHF
TRBJ2-1,.,TRBD2,TRBV5-4,TGTGCCAGCACCATTGGGACTAGCGGGAAAAATGAGCAGTTCTTC,CASTIGTSGKNEQFF
TRBJ1-1,once,.,TRBV29-1,TGCAGCGTGGGGGGGGGCGACACTGAAGCTTTCTTT,CSVGGGDTEAFF
TRBJ2-7,.,.,TRBV30,TGTGCCTGGAACGTGGACAGAGAGACCTACGAGCAGTACTTC,CAWNVDRETYEQYF
TRBJ1-2,few,TRBD1,TRBV5-1,TGCGCCAGCAGCTTGCAGTCCGGGACAGGGCTCTATGGCTACACCTTC,CASSLQSGTGLYGYTF
TRBJ1-1,.,.,TRBV19,TGTGCCAGTGGCCGGGTGAACACTGAAGCTTTCTTT,CASGRVNTEAFF
TRBJ1-2,once,TRBD1,TRBV2,TGTGCCAGCAGAGAAGGGACAGGGGATCATGGCTACACCTTC,CASREGTGDHGYTF
TRBJ2-7,.,.,TRBV2,TGTGCCAGCAGCCTCAGCTCCTACGAGCAGTACTTC,CASSLSSYEQYF
TRBJ2-3,once,TRBD1,TRBV7-9,TGTGCCAGCAGCCCAGCTAGGACAGGGAGCACAGATACGCAGTATTTT,CASSPARTGSTDTQYF
TRBJ1-4,few,.,TRBV6-1,TGTGCCAGCAGTTCCCAAGGGGTGGGGGAAAAACTGTTTTTT,CASSSQGVGEKLFF
TRBJ2-1,.,TRBD2,TRBV5-4,TGTGCCAGCAGCGGGGGGACTAGCAGATACAATGAGCAGTTCTTC,CASSGGTSRYNEQFF
TRBJ2-5,.,TRBD1,TRBV10-3,TGTGCCATCAGTGGACAGGGGCGGGAGACCCAGTACTTC,CAISGQGRETQYF